This T cell receptor (beta chain) was profiled in a study of blood T cell repertoires in COVID-19. At the level of the study: Acute and convalescent COVID-19 specimens originated in the United States, Italy and Spain. In each case, the material was cDNA or gDNA derived from T cells, B-cell-depleted T cells, or PBMCs.

The CDR3 consists of 16 residues. V dropped 0 bases and J dropped 2; count of bases not matched to a gene: 6. Germline CDR1 reads MNHEY; CDR2 reads SVGAGI. Original processing methods: Nucleated cell number was recorded as an estimate derived from reference gene primer amplification. Sequenced by immunoSEQ multiplex PCR; TCRdb stores in-frame clones only, minus some. V and J calls and clone size are those listed in that table; D and trimming were worked out from the DNA. The repertoire consists of some 250,000 clones, with about 90% occurring once and the leading ten covering 1.2%. Participants came from roughly 23 US areas, aged about 18 to 100 years.

The rearrangement joins TRBV6-5 to TRBJ2-7; TRBD2 aligns across 8 bases. This clonotype was sampled from a human donor in a cohort exposed to, infected with or recovered from COVID-19 (not recorded which). The donor label of this sample is uncertain. Sequencing was done on a sample of PBMCs or T cells enriched from blood (not recorded which). CDR3 bases: TGTGCCAGCAGTTACTCGAAAGGCGGGAGGCCCTACGAGCAGTACTTC. It encodes CASSYSKGGRPYEQYF.